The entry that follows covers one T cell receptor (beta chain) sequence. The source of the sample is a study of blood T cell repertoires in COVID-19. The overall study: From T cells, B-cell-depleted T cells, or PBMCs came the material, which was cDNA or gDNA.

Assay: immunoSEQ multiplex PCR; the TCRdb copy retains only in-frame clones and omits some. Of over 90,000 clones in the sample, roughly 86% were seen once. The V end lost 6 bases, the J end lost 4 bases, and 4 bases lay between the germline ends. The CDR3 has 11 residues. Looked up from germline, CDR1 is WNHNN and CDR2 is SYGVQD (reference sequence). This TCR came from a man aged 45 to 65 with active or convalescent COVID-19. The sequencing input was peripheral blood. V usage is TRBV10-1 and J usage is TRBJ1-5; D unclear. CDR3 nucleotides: TGCGCCAGCAGCCCGAATCAGCCCCAGCATTTT. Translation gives CASSPNQPQHF.